This T cell receptor (beta chain) was captured in a study of glioma-infiltrating T cells after dendritic cell vaccination. About the study: Three intradermal dendritic cell vaccine injections were given every two weeks.

Time point indicated: after dendritic cell vaccination, including at tumor progression/relapse. No glioblastoma patient carried an isocitrate dehydrogenase mutation. Primers: 60 V beta forward and 13 J beta reverse. Using immunoSEQ multiplex PCR, the repertoire was profiled, and TCRdb retains in-frame clones only, with some absent. This table has 85,000 to 100,000 clones, roughly 85% appearing once. This clonotype originated in a human donor with glioblastoma. The sequences come from blood, collected after dendritic cell vaccination.

CDR3 in amino acids: CASSQGQGPTSEQYF. The CDR3 DNA sequence: TGTGCCAGCAGCCAAGGACAGGGCCCCACCAGCGAGCAGTACTTC. V is TRBV13 and J is TRBJ2-7; 8 bases line up with TRBD1. Trimming took 5 bases from V and 6 from J; bases not matched to a gene: 12. This CDR3 contains 15 residues. Germline CDR1 is PRHDT and CDR2 is FYEKMQ (reference sequence).